The 15 T cell receptor beta chains reported below all come from one sample, sequenced in a study of breast tumors, draining lymph nodes, adjacent tissues. A single record per CDR3 protein comes from TCRdb applying MiXCR to the multiplex PCR reads. The table lists 60,000 to 65,000 distinct CDR3 sequences, approximately 54% of them singletons. The sample was breast tumor tissue. The receptors here all came from a female donor with breast cancer. Some clones in this sample may be carry-over from other donors' samples.

The sample holds many counts of this clonotype. Sequence at one end of the junction differs from germline and may be a read error. V is TRBV6-5 and J is TRBJ2-5; TRBD2 agrees at 10 bases. This CDR3 has 16 residues. Looked up from germline, CDR1 is MNHEY and CDR2 is SVGAGI. CDR3 residues: CASSHSASGSRETQYF. The CDR3 nucleotides read TGTGCCAGCAGTCACTCGGCTAGCGGGAGTCGGGAGACCCAGTACTTC.

As concerns this clonotype: One junction end does not reproduce the germline sequence, and a read error may be involved. V usage is TRBV2 and J usage is TRBJ2-5; D possibly corresponds to TRBD1 (8 bases). The CDR3 has 17 amino acids. Germline-derived CDR1 and CDR2 are SNHLY and FYNNEI. The CDR3 DNA is TGTGCCACCAGTGATCGCAACAGGGGGGGGATAGCGAAACCCAAGACCTTC. This encodes CATSDRNRGGIAKPKTF.

The rearrangement links TRBV29-1 to TRBJ2-5; weak D call: TRBD2 (5 bases). The ends were cut back, 4 bases at V and 1 base at J, with 13 bases in the middle. The CDR3 consists of 14 residues. Germline V gene data show CDR1 as SQVTM and CDR2 as ANQGSEA. The CDR3 DNA reads TGCAGCGTTGCCCACACTAGGTCCCAAGAGACCCAGTACTTC. Translation: CSVAHTRSQETQYF. Using reference TRBV29-1 and TRBJ2-5 for the parts outside the CDR3, the full variable domain is SAVISQKPSRDICQRGTSLTIQCQVDSQVTMMFWYRQQPGQSLTLIATANQGSEATYESGFVIDKFPISRPNLTFSTLTVSNMSPEDSSIYLCSVAHTRSQETQYFGPGTRLLVL.

The sample holds a few counts of this clonotype. A much more abundant neighbour one base away suggests this may be a read error. The rearrangement joins TRBV20-1 to TRBJ2-3; D possibly corresponds to TRBD2 (6 bases). The CDR3 is made up of 19 amino acids. Deletions cut 3 bases from V and 6 bases from J, with 31 bases between. Germline CDR1 and CDR2: DFQATT and SNEGSKA (reference sequence). CDR3 sequence: CSASPSFSFSEGLLDTQYF. As DNA, the CDR3 is TGCAGTGCTAGCCCCTCTTTCTCTTTTTCGGAGGGCCTGTTGGATACGCAGTATTTT.

This clonotype was counted many times. A much larger clone differs from this one at a single base, so this may be a read error. This rearrangement joins TRBV20-1 to TRBJ1-2; no clear D gene. CDR3 length: 13 residues. Germline V CDR1 and CDR2: DFQATT, SNEGSKA (reference sequence). The CDR3 reads CSAAEQANYAYTF. CDR3 sequence (DNA): TGCAGTGCCGCCGAGCAGGCTAACTATGCCTACACCTTC.

J is TRBJ2-3 and V is TRBV5-4, with 7 nucleotides matching TRBD2. The CDR3 runs 16 residues. Trimming cost V 4 bases and J 0 bases; bases outside gene matches: 8. Germline V lookup: CDR1 SGHNT, CDR2 YYREEE (reference sequence). The CDR3 here is CASSLAGTTSTDTQYF. CDR3 coding DNA: TGTGCCAGCAGCCTGGCCGGGACTACGAGCACAGATACGCAGTATTTT. The whole variable domain, filled in from reference TRBV5-4 and TRBJ2-3, reads ETGVTQSPTHLIKTRGQQVTLRCSSQSGHNTVSWYQQALGQGPQFIFQYYREEENGRGNFPPRFSGLQFPNYSSELNVNALELDDSALYLCASSLAGTTSTDTQYFGPGTRLTVL.

The CDR3 DNA reads TGTGCCAGCAGCTTTACCGGACAGGGGACTGAAGCTTTCTTT. Its protein is CASSFTGQGTEAFF. This rearrangement joins TRBV7-9 to TRBJ1-1; TRBD1 matches 9 bases. CDR3 length: 14 amino acids. Germline CDR1 reads SEHNR; CDR2 reads FQNEAQ (reference sequence). With 3 bases clipped from V and 5 bases from J, the junction kept 4 bases outside the gene matches. The full variable domain, rest sourced from reference TRBV7-9 and TRBJ1-1, is DTGVSQNPRHKITKRGQNVTFRCDPISEHNRLYWYRQTLGQGPEFLTYFQNEAQLEKSRLLSDRFSAERPKGSFSTLEIQRTEQGDSAMYLCASSFTGQGTEAFFGQGTRLTVV.

This clonotype occurred a few times. This chain uses TRBV20-1 with TRBJ1-1, with TRBD1 matching 7 bases. The junction had 6 bases not matched to a gene; V was cut back by 4 bases and J by 1 base. CDR3 length equals 14 residues. From germline, CDR1 is DFQATT and CDR2 SNEGSKA (reference sequence). Here the CDR3 DNA reads TGCAGTGCTAAAAGACAGGGTAGGAACACTGAAGCTTTCTTT. Encoded protein: CSAKRQGRNTEAFF.

This clonotype was detected ten times or more. Given a much more abundant clone one base away, this may be a read error. The gene calls are TRBV6-4 and TRBJ2-5, with D possibly being TRBD2 (6 bases). Trimming cost V 5 bases and J 7 bases, with 14 bases left between them. The V gene's germline CDR1 is MRHNA and CDR2 SNTAGT. The CDR3 totals 13 residues. This CDR3 reads CASSLDRRGTQYF. CDR3 coding DNA: TGTGCCAGCAGTCTTGATAGGAGGGGGACCCAGTACTTC.

The genes are TRBV20-1 and TRBJ1-4; D might be TRBD1 (5 bases). The CDR3 sequence is 16 residues long. V gave up 7 bases and J gave up 8 bases, with 26 bases separating them. Per germline, CDR1 DFQATT and CDR2 SNEGSKA (reference sequence). The CDR3 DNA is TGCAGTGTTCGAGGGGAGACTATCGGGGGGACGGAAAAACTGTTTTTT. It translates to CSVRGETIGGTEKLFF.

In its sample, this clonotype was seen once. This sequence joins TRBV20-1 and TRBJ2-3; D gene unclear. The DNA end lines up better with TRBJ1-5; the J call may be wrong. The length of the CDR3 is 15 residues. Looked up from germline, CDR1 is DFQATT and CDR2 is SNEGSKA (reference sequence). The CDR3 spells CSARGSGARTDTQHF. CDR3 nucleotide sequence: TGCAGTGCTAGGGGTAGCGGCGCACGCACAGATACGCAGCATTTT.

The sample holds one count of this clonotype. The chain has TRBV7-9 and TRBJ2-3; 9 nucleotides match TRBD2. The CDR3 contains 15 residues. The junction had 4 bases not matched to a gene; V was cut back by 4 bases and J by 2 bases. From germline, CDR1 is SEHNR and CDR2 FQNEAQ (reference sequence). The CDR3 protein is CASSSLAGYTDTQYF. The CDR3 DNA is TGTGCCAGCAGCTCCCTAGCGGGGTACACAGATACGCAGTATTTT.

This clonotype showed up just once. The rearrangement uses TRBV11-1 and TRBJ1-5, with TRBD1 as a possible D gene (6 bases). The CDR3 contains 15 residues. Germline CDR1 SGHAT, CDR2 FQDESV (reference sequence). Trimming cost V 3 bases and J 0 bases, with 9 bases left between them. The CDR3, as DNA: TGTGCCAGCAGCTTGGGGGCGGATAGCAATCAGCCCCAGCATTTT. This encodes CASSLGADSNQPQHF.

This clonotype showed up many times. The DNA of the CDR3 is TGCAGTGCTAGAGCTAATAGCGGGAGTTTACTCAATGAGCAGTTCTTC. Protein product: CSARANSGSLLNEQFF. The chain is built from TRBV20-1 and TRBJ2-1, with 9 bases fitting TRBD2. The ends lost 1 base at V and 6 bases at J; junction bases unmatched: 10. Per germline, CDR1 DFQATT and CDR2 SNEGSKA (reference sequence). This CDR3 is 16 amino acids long.

The chain uses TRBV18 and TRBJ2-5, with 10 bases aligning to TRBD2. V was pared by 6 bases and J by 9 bases, with 10 bases of the junction left unmatched. The CDR3 has 14 residues. From germline, CDR1 is KGHSH and CDR2 LQKENI. The CDR3 region is CASSLAGLAMAQYF. The CDR3 DNA sequence: TGTGCCAGCTCCCTGGCGGGACTAGCGATGGCCCAGTACTTC.